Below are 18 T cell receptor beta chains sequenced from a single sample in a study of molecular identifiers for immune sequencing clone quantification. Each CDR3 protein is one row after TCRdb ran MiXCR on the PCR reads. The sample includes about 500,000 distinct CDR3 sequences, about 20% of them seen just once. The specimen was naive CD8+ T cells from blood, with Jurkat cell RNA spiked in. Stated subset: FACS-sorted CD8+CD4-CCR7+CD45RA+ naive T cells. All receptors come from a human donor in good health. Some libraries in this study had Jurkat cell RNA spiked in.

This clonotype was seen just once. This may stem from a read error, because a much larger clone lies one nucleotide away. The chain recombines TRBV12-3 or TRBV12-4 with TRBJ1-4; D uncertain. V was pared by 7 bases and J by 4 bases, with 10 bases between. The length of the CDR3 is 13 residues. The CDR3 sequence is CASNCGINEKLFF. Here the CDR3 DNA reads TGTGCCAGCAACTGCGGGATTAATGAAAAACTGTTTTTT.

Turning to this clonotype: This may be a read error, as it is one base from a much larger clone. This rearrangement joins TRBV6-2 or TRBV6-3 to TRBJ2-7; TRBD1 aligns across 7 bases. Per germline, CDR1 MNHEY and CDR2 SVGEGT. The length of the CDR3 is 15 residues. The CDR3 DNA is TGTGCCGGCAGTTATCCCCGGGACAGCTCCTACGAGCAGTACTTC. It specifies CAGSYPRDSSYEQYF.

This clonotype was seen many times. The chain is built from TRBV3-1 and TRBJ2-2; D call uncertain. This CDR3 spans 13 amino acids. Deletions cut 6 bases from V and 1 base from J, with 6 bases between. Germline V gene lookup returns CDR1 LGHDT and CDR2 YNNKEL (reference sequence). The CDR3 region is CASRTMNTGELFF. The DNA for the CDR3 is TGTGCCAGCAGAACAATGAACACCGGGGAGCTGTTTTTT.

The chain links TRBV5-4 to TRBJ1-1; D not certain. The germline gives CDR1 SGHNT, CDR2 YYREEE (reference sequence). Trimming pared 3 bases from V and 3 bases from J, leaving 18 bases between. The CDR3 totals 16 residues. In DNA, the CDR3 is TGTGCCAGCAGCTCCGGGTCGGTGGGGTGGGACACTGAAGCTTTCTTT. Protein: CASSSGSVGWDTEAFF.

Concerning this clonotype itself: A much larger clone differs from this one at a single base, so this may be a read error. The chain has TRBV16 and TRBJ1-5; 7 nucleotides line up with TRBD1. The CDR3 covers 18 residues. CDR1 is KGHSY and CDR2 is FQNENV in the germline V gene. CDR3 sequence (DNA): TGTGCCGGCAGCCCCCAGGGGGTTTCATATGTGAGCAATCAGCCCCAGCATTTT. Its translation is CAGSPQGVSYVSNQPQHF.

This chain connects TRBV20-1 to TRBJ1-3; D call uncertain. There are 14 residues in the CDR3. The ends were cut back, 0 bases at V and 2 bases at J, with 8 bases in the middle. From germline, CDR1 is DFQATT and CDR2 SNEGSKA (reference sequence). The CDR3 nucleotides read TGCAGTGCTAGAGATGGCATCGCTGGAAACACCATATATTTT. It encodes CSARDGIAGNTIYF.

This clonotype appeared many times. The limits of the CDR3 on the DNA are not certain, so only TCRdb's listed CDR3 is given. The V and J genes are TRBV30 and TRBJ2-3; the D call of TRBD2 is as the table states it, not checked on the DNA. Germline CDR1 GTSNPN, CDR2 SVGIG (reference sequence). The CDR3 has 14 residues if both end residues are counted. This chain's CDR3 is CAWSVLRAPDTQYF.

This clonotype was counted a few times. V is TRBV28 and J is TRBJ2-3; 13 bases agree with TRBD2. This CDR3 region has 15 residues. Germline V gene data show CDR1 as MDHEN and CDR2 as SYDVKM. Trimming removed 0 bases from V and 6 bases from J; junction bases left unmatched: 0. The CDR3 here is CASSLWTSGGDTQYF. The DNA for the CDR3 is TGTGCCAGCAGTTTATGGACTAGCGGGGGGGATACGCAGTATTTT.

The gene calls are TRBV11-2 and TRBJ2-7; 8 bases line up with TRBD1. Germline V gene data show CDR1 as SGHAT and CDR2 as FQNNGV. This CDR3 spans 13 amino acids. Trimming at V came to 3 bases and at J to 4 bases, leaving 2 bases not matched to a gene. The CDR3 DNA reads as TGTGCCAGCAGCTTTAGACAGGGGTACGAGCAGTACTTC. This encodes CASSFRQGYEQYF.

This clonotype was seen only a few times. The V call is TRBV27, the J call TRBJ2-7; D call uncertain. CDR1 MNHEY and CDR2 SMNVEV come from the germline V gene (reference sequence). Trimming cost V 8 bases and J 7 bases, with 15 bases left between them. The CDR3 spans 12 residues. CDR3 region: CASAPKPGEQYF. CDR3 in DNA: TGTGCCAGCGCTCCAAAGCCCGGGGAGCAGTACTTC.

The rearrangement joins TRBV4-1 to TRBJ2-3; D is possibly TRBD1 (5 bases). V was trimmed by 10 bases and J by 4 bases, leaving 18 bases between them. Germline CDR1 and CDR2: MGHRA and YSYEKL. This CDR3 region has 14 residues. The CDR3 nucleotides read TGCGCCAACGGCCAAGGCCCCAGGGCAGATACGCAGTATTTT. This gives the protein CANGQGPRADTQYF.

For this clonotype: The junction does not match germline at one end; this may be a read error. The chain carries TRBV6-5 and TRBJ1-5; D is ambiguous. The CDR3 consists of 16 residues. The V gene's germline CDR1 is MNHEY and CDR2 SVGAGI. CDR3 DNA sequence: TGTGCCGGCAGTTCCGAGGGCCTCTATAGCAATCAGCCCCAGCATTTT. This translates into CAGSSEGLYSNQPQHF.

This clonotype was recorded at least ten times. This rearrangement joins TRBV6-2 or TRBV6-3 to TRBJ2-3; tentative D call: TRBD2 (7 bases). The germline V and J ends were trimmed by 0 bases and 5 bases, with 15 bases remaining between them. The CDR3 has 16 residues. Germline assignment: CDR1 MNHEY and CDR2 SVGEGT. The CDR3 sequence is CASSYSAGAAGDTQYF. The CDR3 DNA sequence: TGTGCCAGCAGTTACTCGGCGGGGGCGGCTGGAGATACGCAGTATTTT.

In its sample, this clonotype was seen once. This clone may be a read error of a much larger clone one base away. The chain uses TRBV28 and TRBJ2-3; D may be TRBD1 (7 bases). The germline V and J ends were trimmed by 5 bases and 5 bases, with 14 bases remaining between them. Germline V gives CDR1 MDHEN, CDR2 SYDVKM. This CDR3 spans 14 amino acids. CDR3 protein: CASSRLRGVDTQYF. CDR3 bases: TGTGCCAGCAGTAGACTCAGGGGGGTAGATACGCAGTATTTT.

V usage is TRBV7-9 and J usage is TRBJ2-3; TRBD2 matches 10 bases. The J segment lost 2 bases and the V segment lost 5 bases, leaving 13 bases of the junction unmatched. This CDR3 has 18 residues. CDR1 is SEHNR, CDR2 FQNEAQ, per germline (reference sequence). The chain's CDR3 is CASSPRASGGFFTDTQYF. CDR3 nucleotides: TGTGCCAGCAGCCCTAGGGCTAGCGGGGGATTCTTCACAGATACGCAGTATTTT.

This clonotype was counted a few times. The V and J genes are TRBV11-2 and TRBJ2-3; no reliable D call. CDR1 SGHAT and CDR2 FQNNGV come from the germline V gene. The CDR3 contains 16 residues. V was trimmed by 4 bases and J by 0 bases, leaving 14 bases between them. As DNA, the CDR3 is TGTGCCAGCAGCTCCACGCCCGGACCAAGCACAGATACGCAGTATTTT. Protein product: CASSSTPGPSTDTQYF.

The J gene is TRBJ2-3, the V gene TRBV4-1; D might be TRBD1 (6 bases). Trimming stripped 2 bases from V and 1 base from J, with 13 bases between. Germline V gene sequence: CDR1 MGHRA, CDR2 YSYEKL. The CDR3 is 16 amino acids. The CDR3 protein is CASSQNRVPGTDTQYF. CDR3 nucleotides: TGCGCCAGCAGCCAAAACAGGGTGCCGGGCACAGATACGCAGTATTTT.

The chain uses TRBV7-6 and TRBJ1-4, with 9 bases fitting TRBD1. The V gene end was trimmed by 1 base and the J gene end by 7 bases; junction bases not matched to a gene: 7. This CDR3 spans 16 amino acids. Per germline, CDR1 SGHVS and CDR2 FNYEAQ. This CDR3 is CASSLELTGGGEKLFF. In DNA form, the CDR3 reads TGTGCCAGCAGCTTAGAATTGACAGGGGGAGGTGAAAAACTGTTTTTT.